This paragraph covers one T cell receptor (beta chain) sequence. This CDR3 spans 12 amino acids. V shed 5 bases and J shed 9 bases, with 12 bases lying between them. CDR1 is WSHSY and CDR2 is SAAADI in the germline V gene. The data belong to a study of shared clonotypes between healthy human individuals. About the study: Participating donors consisted of a couple of women and a few men aged 18 to 49.

Evenly divided among several immunoSEQ plates was the genomic DNA of each subset. What was sequenced on ten immunoSEQ deep assay plates was unsorted PBMC DNA. The repertoire was sequenced with immunoSEQ multiplex PCR; TCRdb's copy has only in-frame clones and lacks some. The sample consists of hundreds of thousands of clones, around three quarters of them appearing once. Sequenced input: PBMCs. The V call is TRBV10-2, the J call TRBJ2-3; D is unclear. The receptor's source is a woman between 35 and 50 years old in good health. Some clones in this sample may be carry-over from other donors' samples. CDR3 region: CASSPQRETQYF. The CDR3 coding sequence is TGCGCCAGCAGTCCGCAGAGAGAGACGCAGTATTTT.